The 13 T cell receptor beta chains below all came from one sample that was sequenced in a study of shared clonotypes between healthy human individuals. The method was immunoSEQ multiplex PCR; TCRdb's version includes in-frame clones alone and lacks a portion of them. The data contain around 700,000 clones, 55% to 75% of them singletons. Sequences were obtained from memory CD4+ T cells sorted from blood. This sample's subset: CD45RA-negative fraction. The receptors were gathered from a woman between 25 and 40 years old in good health.

This chain uses TRBV27 with TRBJ2-1; D is ambiguous. The V gene's germline CDR1 is MNHEY and CDR2 SMNVEV (reference sequence). Trimming took 6 bases from V and 0 from J, leaving 6 bases between them. The CDR3 is 13 residues long. The CDR3, as DNA: TGTGCCAGCAGCCGGAGCTCCTACAATGAGCAGTTCTTC. Residues: CASSRSSYNEQFF.

This chain joins TRBV5-6 and TRBJ2-3; 8 positions agree with TRBD1. With V trimmed by 3 bases and J by 2 bases, 5 bases remained unmatched. The CDR3 covers 15 residues. CDR1 and CDR2 (germline): SGHDT, YYEEEE. The CDR3 here is CASSSDRVTTDTQYF. DNA of the CDR3: TGTGCCAGCAGCTCGGACAGGGTTACCACAGATACGCAGTATTTT.

The J gene is TRBJ1-5, the V gene TRBV5-1; D is undetermined. The V end was cut by 4 bases, the J end by 1 base, with 18 bases between. CDR3 length: 17 residues. The germline V gene has CDR1 SGHRS and CDR2 YFSETQ. DNA of the CDR3: TGCGCCAGCAGCCCCTTTCCCTCCGGCAGAAGCAATCAGCCCCAGCATTTT. Translating gives CASSPFPSGRSNQPQHF. Combining the CDR3 with reference TRBV5-1 and TRBJ1-5 gives the whole variable domain KAGVTQTPRYLIKTRGQQVTLSCSPISGHRSVSWYQQTPGQGLQFLFEYFSETQRNKGNFPGRFSGRQFSNSRSEMNVSTLELGDSALYLCASSPFPSGRSNQPQHFGDGTRLSIL.

This clone came up a few times. The V gene is TRBV5-1, the J gene TRBJ2-1; D possibly matches TRBD1 or TRBD2 (5 bases each). The CDR3 extends over 14 amino acids. The germline V and J ends were trimmed by 4 bases and 3 bases, with 11 bases remaining between them. Per germline, CDR1 SGHRS and CDR2 YFSETQ. The chain's CDR3 is CASSGGRNYNEQFF. DNA of the CDR3: TGCGCCAGCAGCGGGGGTCGAAACTACAATGAGCAGTTCTTC.

CDR3 residues: CASSFFSMGYEQYF. In DNA form, the CDR3 reads TGTGCCAGCAGTTTTTTTAGCATGGGGTACGAGCAGTACTTC. J is TRBJ2-7 and V is TRBV28; D gene unclear. The CDR3 length is 14 residues. Germline V gives CDR1 MDHEN, CDR2 SYDVKM. Trimming cost V 3 bases and J 4 bases, with 13 bases left between them.

This chain joins TRBV7-2 and TRBJ2-3; no clear D. CDR1 SGHTA and CDR2 FQGNSA come from the germline V gene. The V and J ends lost 8 bases and 6 bases respectively, with 12 bases between them. The CDR3 has 12 amino acids. In nucleotides, the CDR3 is TGTGCCAGCGGACCCTCTTCGGATACGCAGTATTTT. Translation gives CASGPSSDTQYF.

The chain uses TRBV5-1 and TRBJ1-1; no definite D call. Trimming left V 0 bases short and J 6 bases short, with 21 bases between. Germline V CDR1 and CDR2: SGHRS, YFSETQ. This CDR3 contains 17 residues. CDR3 amino acids: CASSLATRYTGISEAFF. DNA of the CDR3: TGCGCCAGCAGCTTGGCAACCCGCTACACGGGTATCTCTGAAGCTTTCTTT.

The chain couples TRBV7-2 to TRBJ2-1, with 11 bases identical to TRBD2. The junction had 3 bases not matched to a gene; V was cut back by 4 bases and J by 4 bases. The CDR3 has 15 residues. Germline values: CDR1 SGHTA, CDR2 FQGNSA. CDR3 amino acids: CASSSTSGVYNEQFF. DNA of the CDR3: TGTGCCAGCAGCTCGACTAGCGGGGTATACAATGAGCAGTTCTTC.

The chain couples TRBV28 to TRBJ2-7; D unresolved. Trimming removed 10 bases from V and 6 bases from J, with 16 bases in between. Germline-derived CDR1 and CDR2 are MDHEN and SYDVKM. This CDR3 comprises 12 residues. CDR3 amino acids: CATWRGLGEQYF. In DNA, the CDR3 is TGTGCCACCTGGAGAGGTCTGGGCGAGCAGTACTTC.

The chain recombines TRBV28 with TRBJ1-5, with unresolved D. CDR1 is MDHEN and CDR2 is SYDVKM in the germline V gene. V gave up 3 bases and J gave up 0 bases, with 9 bases separating them. The CDR3 is 15 amino acids. As DNA, the CDR3 is TGTGCCAGCAGTTTTGTCAGGACTAGCAATCAGCCCCAGCATTTT. It yields the protein CASSFVRTSNQPQHF.

The genes are TRBV4-1 and TRBJ2-2; no clear D gene. This CDR3 contains 12 residues. The V end was cut by 4 bases, the J end by 7 bases, with 7 bases between. Germline CDR1 MGHRA, CDR2 YSYEKL. CDR3 DNA: TGCGCCAGCAGCCTGAAGATCGGGGAGCTGTTTTTT. Protein product: CASSLKIGELFF.

The chain recombines TRBV28 with TRBJ1-4; D is unresolved. The V gene lost 5 bases and the J gene lost 5 bases, with 6 bases spanning the gap. Germline V gene data show CDR1 as MDHEN and CDR2 as SYDVKM. The CDR3 has 12 residues. The CDR3 DNA follows: TGTGCCAGCAGTCCCGTAAATGAAAAACTGTTTTTT. It codes for CASSPVNEKLFF.

The chain combines TRBV2 with TRBJ1-5; no reliable D call. V was cut by 1 base and J by 4 bases, with 5 bases left in between. Germline V gene data show CDR1 as SNHLY and CDR2 as FYNNEI. The CDR3 sequence is 13 residues long. CDR3 nucleotides: TGTGCCAGCAGTGAAGAGGTGAATCAGCCCCAGCATTTT. Translation: CASSEEVNQPQHF.